These T cell receptor beta chains were read from a single sample in a study of shared clonotypes between healthy human individuals. The method was immunoSEQ multiplex PCR; TCRdb's version includes in-frame clones alone and lacks a portion of them. Of about 600,000 clones in the sample, around 95% were seen once. The sequenced sample was naive CD8+ T cells sorted from blood. These TCRs come from a woman in her 30s in good health. The CDR3 runs from the conserved cysteine through the conserved F or W. Each record gives: clone size, V gene, J gene, D gene, CDR3 DNA, CDR3 protein. D genes are given only for firm matches. Clone size is given for some rows only: seen once, a few or many times, or a class if the clone is expanded.

clone size: -
V gene: TRBV9
J gene: TRBJ2-3
D gene: -
CDR3 DNA: TGTGCCAGCAGGGGAATGGGCACAGATACGCAGTATTTT
CDR3 protein: CASRGMGTDTQYF

clone size: -
V gene: TRBV5-5
J gene: TRBJ2-2
D gene: -
CDR3 DNA: TGTGCCAGCAGCTTACACAGGCATGACACCGGGGAGCTGTTTTTT
CDR3 protein: CASSLHRHDTGELFF

clone size: -
V gene: TRBV9
J gene: TRBJ1-2
D gene: -
CDR3 DNA: TGTGCCAGCAGCGTCGGGTTCGACTATGGCTACACCTTC
CDR3 protein: CASSVGFDYGYTF

clone size: once
V gene: TRBV19
J gene: TRBJ1-1
D gene: -
CDR3 DNA: TGTGCCAGTAGTATTTTGGAAGATCGTGAAGCTTTCTTT
CDR3 protein: CASSILEDREAFF

clone size: -
V gene: TRBV27
J gene: TRBJ1-1
D gene: TRBD1
CDR3 DNA: TGTGCCAGCAGTTCCGCAGGGGGCATCACTGAAGCTTTCTTT
CDR3 protein: CASSSAGGITEAFF

clone size: -
V gene: TRBV19
J gene: TRBJ1-5
D gene: TRBD1
CDR3 DNA: TGTGCCAGTAGTTCCCCCCGGGACAGGGTGTATAGCAATCAGCCCCAGCATTTT
CDR3 protein: CASSSPRDRVYSNQPQHF

clone size: -
V gene: TRBV6-6
J gene: TRBJ2-7
D gene: TRBD1
CDR3 DNA: TGTGCCAGCAGTTCCTCGGACAGGGCCAGCTCCTACGAGCAGTACTTC
CDR3 protein: CASSSSDRASSYEQYF

clone size: -
V gene: TRBV28
J gene: TRBJ2-2
D gene: TRBD2
CDR3 DNA: TGTGCCAGCAGTTTCCAAGGACTAGCGGGAGTTTGGGAGCTGTTTTTT
CDR3 protein: CASSFQGLAGVWELFF

clone size: -
V gene: TRBV4-2
J gene: TRBJ1-5
D gene: -
CDR3 DNA: TGTGCCAGCAGCCAGACCTGGGGGGGAAGCAATCAGCCCCAGCATTTT
CDR3 protein: CASSQTWGGSNQPQHF

clone size: -
V gene: TRBV19
J gene: TRBJ1-5
D gene: -
CDR3 DNA: TGTGCCAGTAGTATCCAGGGTGGTCAGCCCCAGCATTTT
CDR3 protein: CASSIQGGQPQHF

clone size: -
V gene: TRBV28
J gene: TRBJ2-7
D gene: -
CDR3 DNA: TGTGCCAGCAGTCAGGGGCTAGACTTCTACGAGCAGTACTTC
CDR3 protein: CASSQGLDFYEQYF

clone size: -
V gene: TRBV9
J gene: TRBJ1-1
D gene: -
CDR3 DNA: TGTGCCAGCGGGGCTTCGGTTGAGGGTGAAGCTTTCTTT
CDR3 protein: CASGASVEGEAFF

clone size: -
V gene: TRBV19
J gene: TRBJ2-7
D gene: -
CDR3 DNA: TGTGCCAGATCCTATGGGCGGCACCCTGACTACGAGCAGTACTTC
CDR3 protein: CARSYGRHPDYEQYF

clone size: -
V gene: TRBV5-6
J gene: TRBJ1-2
D gene: -
CDR3 DNA: TGTGCCAGCAGCTTTTCGGGGAATGGCTACACCTTC
CDR3 protein: CASSFSGNGYTF

clone size: -
V gene: TRBV27
J gene: TRBJ2-7
D gene: TRBD2
CDR3 DNA: TGTGCCATTCGGGGGGGGACCGGCTACGAGCAGTACTTC
CDR3 protein: CAIRGGTGYEQYF

clone size: -
V gene: TRBV15
J gene: TRBJ2-3
D gene: TRBD2
CDR3 DNA: TGTGCCACCAGCGGACTAGCGGGTGTCACAGATACGCAGTATTTT
CDR3 protein: CATSGLAGVTDTQYF

clone size: -
V gene: TRBV4-2
J gene: TRBJ2-7
D gene: TRBD2
CDR3 DNA: TGTGCCAGCAGCCAGGGACTAGCCGACTCCTACGAGCAGTACTTC
CDR3 protein: CASSQGLADSYEQYF

clone size: -
V gene: TRBV9
J gene: TRBJ1-2
D gene: TRBD1
CDR3 DNA: TGTGCCAGCAGCGTAGTTAGAGGGACAGGGGGCGTCCGTGGCTACACCTTC
CDR3 protein: CASSVVRGTGGVRGYTF

clone size: -
V gene: TRBV5-6
J gene: TRBJ2-7
D gene: TRBD1
CDR3 DNA: TGTGCCAGCAGCGCCTGGGACAGCGAGCAGTACTTC
CDR3 protein: CASSAWDSEQYF

clone size: -
V gene: TRBV15
J gene: TRBJ2-1
D gene: TRBD2
CDR3 DNA: TGTGCCACCAGCGGTATACCGACTAGCGGGATCTACAATGAGCAGTTCTTC
CDR3 protein: CATSGIPTSGIYNEQFF

clone size: -
V gene: TRBV28
J gene: TRBJ2-1
D gene: -
CDR3 DNA: TGTGCCAGCAGTTTAGGTGAGCAGTTCTTC
CDR3 protein: CASSLGEQFF

clone size: -
V gene: TRBV15
J gene: TRBJ2-1
D gene: -
CDR3 DNA: TGTGCCACCAGCAGAGATCTGAATGGCAATGAGCAGTTCTTC
CDR3 protein: CATSRDLNGNEQFF

clone size: -
V gene: TRBV4-2
J gene: TRBJ1-1
D gene: -
CDR3 DNA: TGTGCCAGCAGCTTGTCAAAAAACACTGAAGCTTTCTTT
CDR3 protein: CASSLSKNTEAFF

clone size: -
V gene: TRBV19
J gene: TRBJ1-1
D gene: -
CDR3 DNA: TGTGCCAGTAGTATAAATCCAAGCACTGAAGCTTTCTTT
CDR3 protein: CASSINPSTEAFF

clone size: -
V gene: TRBV28
J gene: TRBJ1-2
D gene: -
CDR3 DNA: TGTGCCAGCAGTTTAATAACGGTTGGTAGGGGAAAGGTTGGCTACACCTTC
CDR3 protein: CASSLITVGRGKVGYTF

clone size: -
V gene: TRBV7-2
J gene: TRBJ2-1
D gene: -
CDR3 DNA: TGTGCCAGCAGCGATCTAGGGGCCTACAATGAGCAGTTCTTC
CDR3 protein: CASSDLGAYNEQFF

clone size: once
V gene: TRBV4-1
J gene: TRBJ2-5
D gene: -
CDR3 DNA: TGCGCCAGCAGCCAAGATGGGGAGGAGACCCAGTACTTC
CDR3 protein: CASSQDGEETQYF

clone size: -
V gene: TRBV13
J gene: TRBJ2-7
D gene: TRBD2
CDR3 DNA: TGTGCCAGCAGCTTTTCCGGGAGGGCCTACGAGCAGTACTTC
CDR3 protein: CASSFSGRAYEQYF

clone size: -
V gene: TRBV5-5
J gene: TRBJ1-5
D gene: TRBD1
CDR3 DNA: TGTGCCAGCGGACTGACAGGGAATAGCAATCAGCCCCAGCATTTT
CDR3 protein: CASGLTGNSNQPQHF

clone size: -
V gene: TRBV13
J gene: TRBJ2-5
D gene: TRBD2
CDR3 DNA: TGTGCCAGCAGCTCAAGCGGGAGGGCCTATGAGACCCAGTACTTC
CDR3 protein: CASSSSGRAYETQYF

clone size: -
V gene: TRBV5-1
J gene: TRBJ1-1
D gene: -
CDR3 DNA: TGCGCCAGCAGAGTCCTGGGGAACACTGAAGCTTTCTTT
CDR3 protein: CASRVLGNTEAFF

clone size: -
V gene: TRBV9
J gene: TRBJ1-2
D gene: -
CDR3 DNA: TGTGCCAGCAGCGTAGAGCCGGGGGGGTATGGCTACACCTTC
CDR3 protein: CASSVEPGGYGYTF

clone size: -
V gene: TRBV19
J gene: TRBJ1-2
D gene: -
CDR3 DNA: TGTGCCAGTAGTATTGGGGGCCGAAACTATGGCTACACCTTC
CDR3 protein: CASSIGGRNYGYTF

clone size: -
V gene: TRBV25-1
J gene: TRBJ2-3
D gene: -
CDR3 DNA: TGTGCCAGCAGTCCAACAGGGCGCACAGATACGCAGTATTTT
CDR3 protein: CASSPTGRTDTQYF

clone size: -
V gene: TRBV5-5
J gene: TRBJ2-1
D gene: -
CDR3 DNA: TGTGCCAGCAGACCCTACAGGGAGAGCTCCTACAATGAGCAGTTCTTC
CDR3 protein: CASRPYRESSYNEQFF

clone size: -
V gene: TRBV28
J gene: TRBJ1-3
D gene: -
CDR3 DNA: TGTGCCAGCAGGGGGACCAAAGGGGCCGGAAACACCATATATTTT
CDR3 protein: CASRGTKGAGNTIYF

clone size: -
V gene: TRBV9
J gene: TRBJ2-2
D gene: TRBD2
CDR3 DNA: TGTGCCAGCAGCGTGGGGACTACCATCGGGGAGCTGTTTTTT
CDR3 protein: CASSVGTTIGELFF

clone size: -
V gene: TRBV27
J gene: TRBJ2-1
D gene: TRBD2
CDR3 DNA: TGTGCCAGCAGTTTAAGTGCGGGAGTTGATGAGCAGTTCTTC
CDR3 protein: CASSLSAGVDEQFF

clone size: -
V gene: TRBV7-3
J gene: TRBJ2-1
D gene: TRBD2
CDR3 DNA: TGTGCCAGCAGCCCTTCACTAGCGCCCAATGAGCAGTTCTTC
CDR3 protein: CASSPSLAPNEQFF

clone size: few
V gene: TRBV5-1
J gene: TRBJ2-2
D gene: -
CDR3 DNA: TGCGCCAGCAGCTTGGCGAGGGACGGGGAGCTGTTTTTT
CDR3 protein: CASSLARDGELFF

clone size: -
V gene: TRBV27
J gene: TRBJ2-7
D gene: TRBD1
CDR3 DNA: TGTGCCAGCAGTGCAGGGGGCGAGGGCTCCTACGAGCAGTACTTC
CDR3 protein: CASSAGGEGSYEQYF

clone size: -
V gene: TRBV5-1
J gene: TRBJ2-7
D gene: -
CDR3 DNA: TGCGCCAGCAGCTTGGTGGAGGGGTTGGCCTACGAGCAGTACTTC
CDR3 protein: CASSLVEGLAYEQYF

clone size: -
V gene: TRBV28
J gene: TRBJ1-2
D gene: -
CDR3 DNA: TGTGCCAGCAGTCCCCAGGCGGGCTACACCTTC
CDR3 protein: CASSPQAGYTF

clone size: -
V gene: TRBV7-9
J gene: TRBJ1-5
D gene: TRBD1
CDR3 DNA: TGTGCCAGCAGCTTAGACAGGGGAGGCAATCAGCCCCAGCATTTT
CDR3 protein: CASSLDRGGNQPQHF

clone size: -
V gene: TRBV27
J gene: TRBJ2-3
D gene: -
CDR3 DNA: TGTGCCAGCAGTGTCACGGGACTTATCACAGATACGCAGTATTTT
CDR3 protein: CASSVTGLITDTQYF

clone size: -
V gene: TRBV7-9
J gene: TRBJ2-7
D gene: -
CDR3 DNA: TGTGCCAGCATGGAGGGATACGAGCAGTACTTC
CDR3 protein: CASMEGYEQYF

clone size: -
V gene: TRBV19
J gene: TRBJ2-2
D gene: TRBD2
CDR3 DNA: TGTGCCAGTAGTATTATGGCGGGAGCGAACACCGGGGAGCTGTTTTTT
CDR3 protein: CASSIMAGANTGELFF

clone size: once
V gene: TRBV2
J gene: TRBJ2-7
D gene: -
CDR3 DNA: TGTGCCAGCAGTGATTCCCCGTCCTACGAGCAGTACTTC
CDR3 protein: CASSDSPSYEQYF